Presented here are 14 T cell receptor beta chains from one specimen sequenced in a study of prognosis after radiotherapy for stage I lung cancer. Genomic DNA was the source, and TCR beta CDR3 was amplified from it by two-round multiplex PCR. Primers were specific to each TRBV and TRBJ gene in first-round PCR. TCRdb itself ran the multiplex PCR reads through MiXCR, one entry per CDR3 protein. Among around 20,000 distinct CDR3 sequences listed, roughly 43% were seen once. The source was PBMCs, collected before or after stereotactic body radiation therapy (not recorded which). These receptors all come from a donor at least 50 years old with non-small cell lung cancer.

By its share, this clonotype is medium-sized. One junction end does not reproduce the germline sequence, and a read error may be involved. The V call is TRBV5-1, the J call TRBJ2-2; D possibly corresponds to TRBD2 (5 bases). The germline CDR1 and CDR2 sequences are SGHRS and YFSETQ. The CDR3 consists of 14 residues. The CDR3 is CASSLEANTGELFF. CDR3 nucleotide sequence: TGTGCCAGCAGCTTGGAGGCGAACACCGGGGAGCTGTTTTTT.

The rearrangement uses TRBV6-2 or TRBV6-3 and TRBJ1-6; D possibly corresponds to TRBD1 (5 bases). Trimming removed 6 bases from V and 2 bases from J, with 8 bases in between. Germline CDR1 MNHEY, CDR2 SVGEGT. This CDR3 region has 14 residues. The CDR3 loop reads CASSAGPYNSPLHF. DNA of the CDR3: TGTGCCAGCAGCGCAGGGCCCTATAATTCACCCCTCCACTTT.

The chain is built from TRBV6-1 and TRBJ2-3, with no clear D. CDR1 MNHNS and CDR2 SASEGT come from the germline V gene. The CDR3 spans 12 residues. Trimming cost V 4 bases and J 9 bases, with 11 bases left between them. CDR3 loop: CASSVLQVTQYF. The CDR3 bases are TGTGCCAGCAGTGTCCTTCAGGTGACGCAGTATTTT.

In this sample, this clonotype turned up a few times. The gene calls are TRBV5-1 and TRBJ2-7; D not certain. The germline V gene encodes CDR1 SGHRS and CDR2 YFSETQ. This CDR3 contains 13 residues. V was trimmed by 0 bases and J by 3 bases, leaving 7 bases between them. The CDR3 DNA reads TGCGCCAGCAGCTTGGATACGGGCTACGAGCAGTACTTC. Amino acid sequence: CASSLDTGYEQYF.

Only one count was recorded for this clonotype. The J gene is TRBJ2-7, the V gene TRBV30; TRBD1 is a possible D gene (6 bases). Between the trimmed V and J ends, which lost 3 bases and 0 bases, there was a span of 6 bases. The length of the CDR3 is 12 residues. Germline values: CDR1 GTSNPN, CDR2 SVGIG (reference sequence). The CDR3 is CAWRGASYEQYF. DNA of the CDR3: TGTGCCTGGAGGGGGGCCTCCTACGAGCAGTACTTC.

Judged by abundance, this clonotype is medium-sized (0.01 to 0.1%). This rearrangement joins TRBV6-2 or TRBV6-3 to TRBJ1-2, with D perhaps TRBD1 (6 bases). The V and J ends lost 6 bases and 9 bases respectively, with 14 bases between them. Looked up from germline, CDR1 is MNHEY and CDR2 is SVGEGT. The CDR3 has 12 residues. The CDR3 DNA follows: TGTGCCAGCAGCCACAGGGAGTCTAGCTACACCTTC. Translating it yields CASSHRESSYTF.

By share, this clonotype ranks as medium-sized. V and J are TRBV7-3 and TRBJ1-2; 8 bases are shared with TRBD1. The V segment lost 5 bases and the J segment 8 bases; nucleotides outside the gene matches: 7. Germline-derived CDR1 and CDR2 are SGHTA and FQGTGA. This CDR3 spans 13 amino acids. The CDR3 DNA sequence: TGTGCCAGCAGCCCGCAGGGGGCGGGCGGCTACACCTTC. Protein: CASSPQGAGGYTF.

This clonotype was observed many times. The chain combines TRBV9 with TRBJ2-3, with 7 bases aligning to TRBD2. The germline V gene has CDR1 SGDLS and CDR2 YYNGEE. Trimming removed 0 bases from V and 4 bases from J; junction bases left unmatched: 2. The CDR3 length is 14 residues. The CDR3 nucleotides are TGTGCCAGCAGCGTAGCAAGCGGGGCAGATACGCAGTATTTT. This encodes CASSVASGADTQYF.

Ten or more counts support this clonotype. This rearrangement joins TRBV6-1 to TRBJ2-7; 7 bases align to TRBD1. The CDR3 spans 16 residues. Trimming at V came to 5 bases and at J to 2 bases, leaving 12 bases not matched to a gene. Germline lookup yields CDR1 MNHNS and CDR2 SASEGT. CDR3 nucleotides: TGTGCCAGCAGTCGCCCGGGACAGCTGGGAACCTACGAGCAGTACTTC. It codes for CASSRPGQLGTYEQYF.

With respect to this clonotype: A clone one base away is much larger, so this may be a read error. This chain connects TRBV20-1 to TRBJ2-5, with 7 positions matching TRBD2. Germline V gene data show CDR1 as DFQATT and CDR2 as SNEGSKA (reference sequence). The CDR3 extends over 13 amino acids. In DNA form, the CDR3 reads TGCGGTGCTAAGCGGGGAGTGAAAGAGACCCAGTACTTC. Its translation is CGAKRGVKETQYF.

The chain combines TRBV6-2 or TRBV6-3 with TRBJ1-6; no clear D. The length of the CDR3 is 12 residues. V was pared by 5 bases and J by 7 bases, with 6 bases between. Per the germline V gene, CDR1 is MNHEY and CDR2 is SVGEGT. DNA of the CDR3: TGTGCCAGCAGTAAGAGAAATTCACCCCTCCACTTT. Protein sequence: CASSKRNSPLHF.

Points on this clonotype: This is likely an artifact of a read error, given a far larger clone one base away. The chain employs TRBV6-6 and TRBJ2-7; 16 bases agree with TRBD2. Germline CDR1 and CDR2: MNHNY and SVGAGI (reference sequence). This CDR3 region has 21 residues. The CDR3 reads CASIYSVVGLAGGPVSYEQYF. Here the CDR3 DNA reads TGTGCCAGCATTTACTCTGTTGTGGGACTAGCGGGAGGGCCGGTATCCTACGAGCAGTACTTC.

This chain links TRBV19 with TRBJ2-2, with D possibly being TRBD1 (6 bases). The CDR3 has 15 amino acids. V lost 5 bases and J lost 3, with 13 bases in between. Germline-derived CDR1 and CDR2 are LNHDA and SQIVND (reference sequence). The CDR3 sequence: CASSSTGDHTGELFF. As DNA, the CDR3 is TGTGCCAGTAGTTCGACAGGAGATCACACCGGGGAGCTGTTTTTT. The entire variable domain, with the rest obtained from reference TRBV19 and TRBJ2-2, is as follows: DGGITQSPKYLFRKEGQNVTLSCEQNLNHDAMYWYRQDPGQGLRLIYYSQIVNDFQKGDIAEGYSVSREKKESFPLTVTSAQKNPTAFYLCASSSTGDHTGELFFGEGSRLTVL.

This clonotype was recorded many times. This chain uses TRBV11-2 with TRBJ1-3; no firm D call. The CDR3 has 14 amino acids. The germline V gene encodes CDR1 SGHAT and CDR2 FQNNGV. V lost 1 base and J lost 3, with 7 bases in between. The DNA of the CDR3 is TGTGCCAGCAGCTTAGTCGGGAATGGAAACACCATATATTTT. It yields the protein CASSLVGNGNTIYF. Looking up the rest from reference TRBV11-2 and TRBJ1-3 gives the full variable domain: EAGVAQSPRYKIIEKRQSVAFWCNPISGHATLYWYQQILGQGPKLLIQFQNNGVVDDSQLPKDRFSAERLKGVDSTLKIQPAKLEDSAVYLCASSLVGNGNTIYFGEGSWLTVV.